A single sample is the source of the 22 T cell receptor beta chains below, sequenced in a study of T cells in localized non-small cell lung cancer. Sequencing was performed with immunoSEQ multiplex PCR; in TCRdb, only in-frame clones are kept and a portion is missing. The sample has 2,500 to 3,000 clones; around a quarter are singletons. Sequencing used normal lung tissue next to the tumor, obtained before any cancer treatment. These TCRs come from a male donor aged 60 or older with stage II lung adenocarcinoma.

The J gene is TRBJ2-7, the V gene TRBV9; D unclear. Germline V CDR1 and CDR2: SGDLS, YYNGEE. Between the trimmed V and J ends, which lost 0 bases and 0 bases, there was a span of 10 bases. The CDR3 consists of 15 residues. CDR3 in DNA: TGTGCCAGCAGCGTAGTCCCAGCCAGCTCCTACGAGCAGTACTTC. It translates to CASSVVPASSYEQYF.

This clone occurred a few times. The rearrangement uses TRBV11-3 and TRBJ1-1, with 7 bases aligning to TRBD1. CDR3 length: 14 amino acids. V dropped 5 bases and J dropped 4; count of bases not matched to a gene: 7. Germline CDR1 SGHNT, CDR2 YENEEA. CDR3 region: CASSPDRVATEAFF. CDR3 bases: TGTGCCAGCAGCCCAGACAGGGTTGCCACTGAAGCTTTCTTT.

This clone has only a few counts. The genes are TRBV28 and TRBJ1-4; 8 bases fit TRBD1. Germline lookup yields CDR1 MDHEN and CDR2 SYDVKM. Trimming took 7 bases from V and 8 from J; bases not matched to a gene: 9. There are 14 residues in the CDR3. The CDR3 protein is CASTPPGGREKLFF. The CDR3, as DNA: TGTGCCAGCACCCCGCCAGGGGGCAGGGAAAAACTGTTTTTT.

The chain couples TRBV11-3 to TRBJ2-7, with TRBD1 matching over 7 bases. Germline values: CDR1 SGHNT, CDR2 YENEEA. This CDR3 is built from 15 residues. Trimming cost V 4 bases and J 2 bases; bases outside gene matches: 8. CDR3 amino acids: CASSSNRDRAYEQYF. For the CDR3, the DNA is TGTGCCAGCAGCTCGAACCGGGACAGAGCCTACGAGCAGTACTTC.

The chain carries TRBV5-1 and TRBJ1-1; tentative D call: TRBD1 (5 bases). The V end lost 4 bases, the J end lost 2 bases, and 15 bases lay between the germline ends. Germline lookup yields CDR1 SGHRS and CDR2 YFSETQ. The CDR3 is made up of 15 amino acids. In DNA, the CDR3 is TGCGCCAGCAGCCAGACCCAGGGCCATAACACTGAAGCTTTCTTT. The encoded protein is CASSQTQGHNTEAFF.

This chain links TRBV1 with TRBJ2-5. TRBV1 is a known pseudogene. The CDR3 totals 14 residues. For the CDR3, the DNA is TGCGCCAGCAGCCAAGAAAGGGACCACTTAATCCCTTACTTC. Encoded protein: CASSQERDHLIPYF.

This clone has only a few counts. V and J are TRBV18 and TRBJ2-1; TRBD2 is a possible D gene (5 bases). Germline loops: CDR1 KGHSH, CDR2 LQKENI. The V end was cut by 2 bases, the J end by 9 bases, with 17 bases between. CDR3 size: 15 residues. This CDR3 is CASSPLDPRRVEQFF. CDR3 coding DNA: TGTGCCAGCTCACCATTGGACCCACGGCGGGTTGAGCAGTTCTTC.

The chain uses TRBV12-5 and TRBJ2-2; either TRBD1 or TRBD2 may supply D (6 bases each). Trimming removed 0 bases at V and 2 bases at J, with 10 bases between. The CDR3 covers 16 residues. The germline CDR1 and CDR2 sequences are LGHNT and FRNRAP. This chain's CDR3 is CASGLVGGLNTGELFF. CDR3 bases: TGTGCTAGTGGTTTGGTAGGGGGACTCAACACCGGGGAGCTGTTTTTT.

CDR3 region: CASSIEAGYSNQPQHF. CDR3 DNA: TGTGCCAGTAGTATAGAGGCCGGGTATAGCAATCAGCCCCAGCATTTT. The chain uses TRBV19 and TRBJ1-5; no clear D. This CDR3 has 16 amino acids. Germline V lookup: CDR1 LNHDA, CDR2 SQIVND (reference sequence). The V gene lost 0 bases and the J gene lost 0 bases, with 9 bases spanning the gap.

This clone appeared once. The rearrangement links TRBV19 to TRBJ1-5, with D unresolved. CDR3 length: 14 residues. CDR1 and CDR2 (germline): LNHDA, SQIVND (reference sequence). Trimming pared 9 bases from V and 0 bases from J, leaving 12 bases between. CDR3 loop: CASSGQISNQPQHF. CDR3 in DNA: TGTGCCAGCAGTGGGCAGATTAGCAATCAGCCCCAGCATTTT.

The chain combines TRBV19 with TRBJ2-2, with D perhaps TRBD1 (5 bases). Trimming shortened V by 8 bases and J by 1 base, and 8 bases separated the two germline ends. CDR3 size: 13 residues. Germline CDR1 and CDR2: LNHDA and SQIVND (reference sequence). The CDR3: CASQGLNTGELFF. CDR3 nucleotides: TGTGCCAGTCAGGGATTGAACACCGGGGAGCTGTTTTTT.

This chain uses TRBV19 with TRBJ2-7; D remains unclear. In germline, CDR1 is LNHDA, CDR2 SQIVND (reference sequence). This CDR3 is 12 amino acids long. V dropped 10 bases and J dropped 1 base, with 11 bases sitting between them. This chain's CDR3 is CATGAGSYEQYF. The CDR3 coding sequence is TGTGCCACAGGAGCTGGGTCCTACGAGCAGTACTTC.

This rearrangement joins TRBV5-1 to TRBJ1-3; TRBD1 agrees at 7 bases. The CDR3 spans 15 residues. V lost 5 bases and J lost 6; bases outside the gene matches: 11. Per germline, CDR1 SGHRS and CDR2 YFSETQ. The CDR3 region is CASSSSDRVENTIYF. The CDR3 DNA is TGCGCCAGCAGTAGCAGCGACAGGGTGGAAAACACCATATATTTT.

This clone turned up a few times. The chain has TRBV11-3 and TRBJ2-1, with 9 bases matching TRBD2. This CDR3 spans 16 amino acids. The junction had 5 bases not matched to a gene; V was cut back by 3 bases and J by 2 bases. The germline CDR1 and CDR2 sequences are SGHNT and YENEEA. CDR3 bases: TGTGCCAGCAGCTTGGCGGGGGGGTCGGCCTACAATGAGCAGTTCTTC. Translated, it gives CASSLAGGSAYNEQFF.

This chain links TRBV9 with TRBJ2-7; TRBD1 is a possible D gene (6 bases). This CDR3 contains 14 residues. V was clipped by 2 bases and J by 2 bases, with 11 bases between them. The germline gives CDR1 SGDLS, CDR2 YYNGEE. The CDR3 bases are TGTGCCAGCAGCGTTACGACAGGAACCTACGAGCAGTACTTC. Translated, it gives CASSVTTGTYEQYF.

In its sample, this clone is medium-sized (0.01 to 0.1%). The chain employs TRBV11-3 and TRBJ1-5; a weak D match, TRBD1 (5 bases). Between the trimmed V and J ends, which lost 5 bases and 0 bases, there was a span of 17 bases. Germline CDR1 is SGHNT and CDR2 is YENEEA. This CDR3 is 17 amino acids long. CDR3 sequence (DNA): TGTGCCAGCAGCCTCACCCGGGGGGTCTATAGCAATCAGCCCCAGCATTTT. It specifies CASSLTRGVYSNQPQHF.

Many counts were recorded for this clone. The V gene is TRBV11-3, the J gene TRBJ2-5, with TRBD1 identical over 7 bases. Germline V gene sequence: CDR1 SGHNT, CDR2 YENEEA. Trimming removed 4 bases from V and 4 bases from J; junction bases left unmatched: 6. The CDR3 sequence is 14 residues long. CDR3 DNA: TGTGCCAGCAGCTCACCGACAGGGCCAGAGACCCAGTACTTC. Its translation is CASSSPTGPETQYF.

The genes are TRBV11-3 and TRBJ2-7, with D possibly matching TRBD1 (6 bases). Germline lookup yields CDR1 SGHNT and CDR2 YENEEA. V was cut by 3 bases and J by 1 base, with 16 bases left in between. The CDR3 sequence is 16 residues long. The CDR3 loop reads CASSLVLGQVSYEQYF. The CDR3 DNA sequence: TGTGCCAGCAGCTTGGTGCTGGGACAAGTATCCTACGAGCAGTACTTC.

This chain joins TRBV6-8 and TRBJ1-1; D gene ambiguous. Trimming left V 7 bases short and J 6 bases short, with 12 bases between. This CDR3 contains 12 residues. Germline V gene lookup returns CDR1 MNHGY and CDR2 SAAAGT. The CDR3 is CASKDLVAEAFF. DNA for the CDR3: TGTGCCAGCAAGGACCTTGTAGCTGAAGCTTTCTTT.

The chain combines TRBV25-1 with TRBJ2-3; 8 nucleotides match TRBD1. The CDR3 sequence is 16 residues long. V shed 3 bases and J 3 bases; nucleotides not matched to a gene: 8. Germline V gives CDR1 MGHDK, CDR2 SYGVNS. CDR3 protein: CASSDFGTGDTDTQYF. The CDR3 DNA reads TGTGCCAGCAGTGACTTCGGGACAGGTGATACAGATACGCAGTATTTT.

The genes are TRBV6-8 and TRBJ2-5, with no clear D. Trimming pared 2 bases from V and 0 bases from J, leaving 10 bases between. In germline, CDR1 is MNHGY, CDR2 SAAAGT. This CDR3 has 15 amino acids. The CDR3: CASSYRGTYQETQYF. CDR3 DNA sequence: TGTGCCAGCAGTTACCGCGGCACGTACCAAGAGACCCAGTACTTC.

The V call is TRBV19, the J call TRBJ1-2, with D possibly being TRBD1 (5 bases). Germline V gene data show CDR1 as LNHDA and CDR2 as SQIVND (reference sequence). CDR3 size: 14 residues. V was pared by 5 bases and J by 5 bases, with 15 bases between. CDR3 residues: CASSYRDGLYGYTF. As DNA, the CDR3 is TGTGCCAGTAGTTACCGGGACGGCCTTTATGGCTACACCTTC. Using reference TRBV19 and TRBJ1-2 for the parts outside the CDR3, the full variable domain is DGGITQSPKYLFRKEGQNVTLSCEQNLNHDAMYWYRQDPGQGLRLIYYSQIVNDFQKGDIAEGYSVSREKKESFPLTVTSAQKNPTAFYLCASSYRDGLYGYTFGSGTRLTVV.